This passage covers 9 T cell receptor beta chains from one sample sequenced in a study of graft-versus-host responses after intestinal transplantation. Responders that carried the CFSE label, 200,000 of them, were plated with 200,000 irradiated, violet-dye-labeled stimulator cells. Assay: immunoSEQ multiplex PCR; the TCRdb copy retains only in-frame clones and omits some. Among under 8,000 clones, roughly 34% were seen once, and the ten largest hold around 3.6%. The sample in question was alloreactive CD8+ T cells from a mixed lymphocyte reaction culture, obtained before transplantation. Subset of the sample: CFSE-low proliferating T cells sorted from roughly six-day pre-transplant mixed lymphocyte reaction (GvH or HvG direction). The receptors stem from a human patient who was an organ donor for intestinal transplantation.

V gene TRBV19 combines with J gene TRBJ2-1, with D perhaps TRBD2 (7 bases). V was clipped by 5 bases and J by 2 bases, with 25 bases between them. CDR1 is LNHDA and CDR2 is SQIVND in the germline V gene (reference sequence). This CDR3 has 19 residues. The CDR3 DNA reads TGTGCCAGTAGTCCTCGCCGATGGGAGTGGCGGGGGCCCTACAATGAGCAGTTCTTC. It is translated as CASSPRRWEWRGPYNEQFF.

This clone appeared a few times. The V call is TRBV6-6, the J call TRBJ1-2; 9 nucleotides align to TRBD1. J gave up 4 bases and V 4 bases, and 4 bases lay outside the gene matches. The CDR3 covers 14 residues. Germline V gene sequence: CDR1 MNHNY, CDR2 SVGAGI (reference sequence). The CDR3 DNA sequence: TGTGCCAGCAGTTGGACAGGGGCTGCCTATGGCTACACCTTC. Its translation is CASSWTGAAYGYTF.

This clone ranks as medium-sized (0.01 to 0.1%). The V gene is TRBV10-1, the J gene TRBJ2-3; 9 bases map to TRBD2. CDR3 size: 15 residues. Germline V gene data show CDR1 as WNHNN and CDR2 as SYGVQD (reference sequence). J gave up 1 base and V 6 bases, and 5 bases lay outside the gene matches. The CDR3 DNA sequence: TGCGCCAGCAGGTCGCGGGAGGGCGGCACAGATACGCAGTATTTT. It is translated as CASRSREGGTDTQYF.

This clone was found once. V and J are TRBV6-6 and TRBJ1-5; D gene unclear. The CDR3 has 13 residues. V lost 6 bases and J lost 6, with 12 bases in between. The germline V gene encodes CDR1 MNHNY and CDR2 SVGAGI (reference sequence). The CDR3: CASSHSRGQPQHF. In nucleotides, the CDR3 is TGTGCCAGCAGCCATAGCCGTGGTCAGCCCCAGCATTTT.

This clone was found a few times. CDR3 nucleotide sequence: TGTGCCAGCAGCTTAGGAAGTGGAGACTACGAGCAGTACTTC. It yields the protein CASSLGSGDYEQYF. The rearrangement links TRBV7-6 to TRBJ2-7; unclear D gene. Germline V gives CDR1 SGHVS, CDR2 FNYEAQ. CDR3 length equals 14 residues. Trimming removed 1 base from V and 3 bases from J, with 10 bases in between.

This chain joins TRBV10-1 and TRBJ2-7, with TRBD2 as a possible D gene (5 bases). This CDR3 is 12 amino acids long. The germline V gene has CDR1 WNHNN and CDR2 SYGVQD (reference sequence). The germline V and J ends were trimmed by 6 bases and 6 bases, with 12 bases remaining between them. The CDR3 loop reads CASSQPRGEQYF. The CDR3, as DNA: TGCGCCAGCAGCCAACCTCGGGGCGAGCAGTACTTC.

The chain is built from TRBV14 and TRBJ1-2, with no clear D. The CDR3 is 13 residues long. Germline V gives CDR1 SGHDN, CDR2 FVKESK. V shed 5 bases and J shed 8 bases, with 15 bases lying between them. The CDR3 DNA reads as TGTGCCAGCAGCGCTTTGGCGGATTCAGGCTACACCTTC. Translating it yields CASSALADSGYTF. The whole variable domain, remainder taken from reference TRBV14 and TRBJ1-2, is EAGVTQFPSHSVIEKGQTVTLRCDPISGHDNLYWYRRVMGKEIKFLLHFVKESKQDESGMPNNRFLAERTGGTYSTLKVQPAELEDSGVYFCASSALADSGYTFGSGTRLTVV.

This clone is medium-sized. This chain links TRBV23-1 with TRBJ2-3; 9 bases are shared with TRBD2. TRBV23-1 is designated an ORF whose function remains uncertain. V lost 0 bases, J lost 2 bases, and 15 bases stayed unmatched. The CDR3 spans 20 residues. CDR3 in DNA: TGCGCCAGCAGTCAATCGACGAATAGCGGGGGTCGAGCGTTCACAGATACGCAGTATTTT. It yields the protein CASSQSTNSGGRAFTDTQYF.

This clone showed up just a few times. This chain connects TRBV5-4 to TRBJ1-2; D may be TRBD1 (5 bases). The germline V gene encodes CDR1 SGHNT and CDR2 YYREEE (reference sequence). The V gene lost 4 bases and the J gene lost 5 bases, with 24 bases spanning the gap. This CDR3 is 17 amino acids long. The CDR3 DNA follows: TGTGCCAGCAGCGGAGCGCCGGGACTACCCTTAGGTTATGGCTACACCTTC. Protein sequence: CASSGAPGLPLGYGYTF.